Below, one T cell receptor beta chain is given with its context. TCRdb's table, derived via immunoSEQ multiplex PCR, lists solely in-frame clones and lacks some. This sample carries 300,000 to 400,000 clones, 88% of them seen once, and the ten largest clones take roughly 6.6%. The entry originates in a study of blood T cell repertoires in COVID-19. Across the study: Spain, Italy and the United States supplied samples that represented acute and convalescent COVID-19.

It was during active infection that Seattle patients were enrolled and then longitudinally followed. The germline V gene encodes CDR1 MNHEY and CDR2 SMNVEV (reference sequence). The V gene end was trimmed by 3 bases and the J gene end by 7 bases; junction bases not matched to a gene: 2. The CDR3 covers 12 residues. This receptor was taken from a woman between 65 and 79 years old with COVID-19, enrolled during active disease. The V and J genes are TRBV27 and TRBJ1-1; 7 nucleotides agree with TRBD1. The specimen was peripheral blood. CDR3 bases: TGTGCCAGCAGTTTTCGACAGGGTGAAGCTTTCTTT. Translation gives CASSFRQGEAFF.